These 22 T cell receptor beta chains were all obtained from the same sample, sequenced in a study of CD8+ T cells in alopecia areata. Extraction of RNA preceded its reverse transcription into cDNA, which served as the sequencing template. Produced via immunoSEQ multiplex PCR; TCRdb's table is partial and in-frame only. The sample gives approximately 280,000 clones, none seen only once, and the top ten clones hold 1.2%. Sorting relied on CD4, CD8alpha, NKG2D, NKG2ACE and other markers applied to pooled cutaneous lymph node cells. The source material was CD4+ T cells sorted from a lymph node. These receptors were collected from a C3H/HeJ mouse with alopecia areata. Strain MHC haplotype: H2-k.

Comment on this clone: These gene names are mouse names. The read terminates 4 residues before the CDR3 end, so the remaining end is supplied by the germline J gene. V is TRBV1 and J is TRBJ2-1; TRBD1 matches 11 bases. CDR3 length: 18 amino acids. Looked up from germline, CDR1 is NSQYPW and CDR2 is LRSPGD (reference sequence). Germline trimming cut 1 base from V and 2 bases from J; bases unmatched to any gene: 7. CDR3 sequence: CTCSAVPGTGGHYAEQFF. Incomplete CDR3 DNA: TGCACCTGCAGTGCAGTTCCCGGGACAGGGGGGCACTATGCT.

As for this clone: Gene names are the mouse ones. Read sequence stops 4 residues before the CDR3 end, and the germline J gene provides the missing end. Other nucleotide sequences in the sample specify the same CDR3. This chain uses TRBV1 with TRBJ2-1; 8 bases match TRBD1. This CDR3 has 15 residues. CDR1 NSQYPW and CDR2 LRSPGD come from the germline V gene (reference sequence). The DNA read from the CDR3 is TGCACCTGCAGTGCAGATAGGGCAGGGGGCGCT. Its translation is CTCSADRAGGA. The entire CDR3 sequence reads CTCSADRAGGAEQFF.

This clone appeared many times. Gene names and germline match the mouse. The read ends 4 residues early relative to the CDR3; the germline J gene fills the gap. The sample holds other DNA sequences that translate to the same CDR3. This chain connects TRBV1 to TRBJ1-2; TRBD1 matches 7 bases. The length of the CDR3 is 13 residues. Per the germline V gene, CDR1 is NSQYPW and CDR2 is LRSPGD (reference sequence). J lost 3 bases, V lost 4 bases, and 2 bases had no gene match. The sequenced part of the CDR3 DNA is TGCACCTGCAGTGGACAGGGAGACTCC. Amino acids: CTCSGQGDS. The CDR3, in full, reads CTCSGQGDSDYTF.

Concerning this clone: Germline and genes here are mouse. The CDR3 end falls 4 residues outside the read, so it is completed with the germline J gene. The identical CDR3 is also encoded by other nucleotide sequences in the sample. The V and J genes are TRBV13-2 and TRBJ2-7, with D uncertain. Germline V CDR1 and CDR2: NNHNN, SYGAGS (reference sequence). The CDR3 runs to 12 residues. The CDR3: CASGDARYEQYF. The DNA read from the CDR3 is TGTGCCAGCGGTGATGCCAGGTAT.

For this clone: Gene names and germline match the mouse. The DNA read from the CDR3 is TGCACCTGCAGTGCAGTGGCAGGGGGTGCT. Its protein product is CTCSAVAGGA. The full CDR3 protein is CTCSAVAGGAEQFF. The chain carries TRBV1 and TRBJ2-1; TRBD1 matches at 7 bases. The read comes to an end 4 residues before the CDR3 does, leaving the germline J gene to fill in the end. V lost 1 base to trimming and J lost 6 bases; unmatched junction nucleotides: 3. This CDR3 is 14 amino acids long. Germline V CDR1 and CDR2: NSQYPW, LRSPGD (reference sequence).

This clone turned up a few times. Being one base from a much bigger clone, this may be a read error. The genes are named according to mouse. Other DNA sequences of this sample code for an identical CDR3. The sequenced part of the CDR3 DNA is TGTGCCAGCAGTGAACAGGGTCCAAACTCC. This encodes CASSEQGPNS. The whole CDR3 sequence reads CASSEQGPNSDYTF. The rearrangement uses TRBV13-1 and TRBJ1-2, with TRBD1 as a possible D gene (6 bases). The read falls 4 residues short of the CDR3 end, and the missing part is taken from the germline J gene. With 2 bases removed from V and 0 bases from J, the gap between germline ends came to 8 bases. CDR1 and CDR2 from the germline V gene are NSHNY and SYGAGN. The CDR3 spans 14 residues.

As for this clone: Gene and germline names: mouse. The read halts 3 residues ahead of the CDR3 end, with the missing end drawn from the germline J gene. The chain joins TRBV1 to TRBJ1-6, with TRBD1 matching over 9 bases. TRBJ1-6 is known as an ORF, though its function is uncertain. The CDR3 sequence is 15 residues long. Losses at the gene ends were 3 bases for V and 7 bases for J; bases not matched to a gene: 4. Germline CDR1 and CDR2: NSQYPW and LRSPGD (reference sequence). Here the CDR3 reads CTCSASQGANSPLYF. The DNA read from the CDR3 is TGCACCTGCAGTGCCTCACAGGGGGCAAATTCGCCC.

A note on this clone: The genes are named according to mouse. The read is 4 residues too short to cover the CDR3 end, so that end is filled in from the germline J gene. V and J are TRBV13-2 and TRBJ1-2, with a weak D call TRBD1 (6 bases). V lost 0 bases and J 0 bases, leaving 9 bases between the germline ends. The germline CDR1 and CDR2 sequences are NNHNN and SYGAGS (reference sequence). There are 15 residues in the CDR3. Incomplete CDR3 DNA: TGTGCCAGCGGTGATGGGCCAGGGGCAAACTCC. Its protein is CASGDGPGANS. The full CDR3 protein reads CASGDGPGANSDYTF.

Only a few counts were recorded for this clone. The gene symbols are mouse symbols. The CDR3 end lies 4 residues beyond the end of the read and is filled in from the germline J gene. The chain links TRBV31 to TRBJ2-1; D possibly corresponds to TRBD2 (6 bases). V dropped 1 base and J dropped 4 bases, with 11 bases sitting between them. Per the germline V gene, CDR1 is GKSSPN and CDR2 is SITVG. CDR3 length: 14 residues. Here the CDR3 reads CAWSQGWGYAEQFF. The CDR3 DNA, read in part, is TGTGCCTGGAGTCAGGGCTGGGGTTATGCT.

As to this clone: The gene names here belong to mouse. The observed sequence ends 4 residues before the CDR3 terminus, with the missing tail filled in from the germline J gene. Other DNA sequences within the sample encode an identical CDR3. The rearrangement links TRBV13-2 to TRBJ1-2; 8 bases are shared with TRBD1. After removal of 0 bases from V and 0 bases from J, the junction contained 1 base not matched to a gene. CDR3 length equals 15 residues. Germline V gene sequence: CDR1 NNHNN, CDR2 SYGAGS (reference sequence). The CDR3 bases that were read are TGTGCCAGCGGTGATGCGGGACAGGCAAACTCC. This translates into CASGDAGQANS. The full CDR3 protein reads CASGDAGQANSDYTF.

Concerning this clone: Gene names are mouse gene names. The read stops 4 residues short of the end of the CDR3; the missing end is completed from the germline J gene. Other DNA sequences from this sample encode an identical CDR3 as well. J is TRBJ2-7 and V is TRBV1; a possible D gene is TRBD2 (7 bases). The CDR3 runs to 14 residues. The germline V gene has CDR1 NSQYPW and CDR2 LRSPGD (reference sequence). V was clipped by 1 base and J by 3 bases, with 10 bases between them. The sequenced CDR3 bases are TGCACCTGCAGTGCAGGAGGGGGGGGCTAT. It specifies CTCSAGGGGY. The entire CDR3 sequence reads CTCSAGGGGYEQYF.

As regards this clone: Gene names and germline refer to mouse. The CDR3 extends 4 residues past the end of the read, so its final part is completed from the germline J gene. V gene TRBV1 combines with J gene TRBJ2-1, with a possible D match to TRBD1 (5 bases). The ends were cut back, 4 bases at V and 2 bases at J, with 9 bases in the middle. Per the germline V gene, CDR1 is NSQYPW and CDR2 is LRSPGD (reference sequence). This CDR3 region has 14 residues. Partial CDR3 DNA: TGCACCTGCAGTGGAGGGGATCACTATGCT. It specifies CTCSGGDHYA. The whole CDR3 region reads CTCSGGDHYAEQFF.

Comments on this clone: Gene names are mouse gene names. CDR3 DNA, as far as it was read: TGTGCCAGCATGGGGGGCGAAAACACA. Translated, it gives CASMGGENT. In full, the CDR3 is CASMGGENTEVFF. The chain has TRBV19 and TRBJ1-1; D is perhaps TRBD1 (6 bases). The read terminates 4 residues ahead of where the CDR3 ends, so the germline J gene completes it. Germline CDR1 reads FNHDT; CDR2 reads SITEND (reference sequence). This CDR3 is 13 amino acids long. Between the trimmed V and J ends, which lost 6 bases and 1 base, there was a span of 10 bases.

This clone was seen more than once but under ten times. Gene names refer to mouse genes. The DNA ends 4 residues before the CDR3 does, and the rest of the CDR3 is filled in from the germline J gene. The J gene is TRBJ2-5, the V gene TRBV13-1; 10 bases align to TRBD2. The germline CDR1 and CDR2 sequences are NSHNY and SYGAGN. The CDR3 totals 15 residues. The CDR3 loop is CASSDLGGRMDTQYF. Incomplete CDR3 DNA: TGTGCCAGCAGTGACCTGGGGGGGCGCATGGAC.

On this clone itself: The germline and genes are mouse ones. Read data end 4 residues before the CDR3 end; the end is taken from the germline J gene. The rearrangement links TRBV13-3 to TRBJ2-2; TRBD1 is a possible D gene (6 bases). The CDR3 is 15 residues long. CDR1 is NNHDY and CDR2 is SYVADS in the germline V gene. The ends were cut back, 5 bases at V and 4 bases at J, with 15 bases in the middle. The part of the CDR3 DNA that was read is TGTGCCAGCAGCCCCGGGACAAGCCCCACCGGG. This codes for CASSPGTSPTG. The complete CDR3 reads CASSPGTSPTGQLYF.

Details on this clone: The genes and germline here are from mouse. The CDR3 end is not reached by the read, which stops 4 residues before it; the germline J gene fills it in. This chain joins TRBV13-1 and TRBJ2-1, with 7 bases that match TRBD1. This CDR3 has 14 residues. V gave up 3 bases and J gave up 6 bases; unmatched junction bases: 6. Looked up from germline, CDR1 is NSHNY and CDR2 is SYGAGN. The CDR3 bases that were read are TGTGCCAGCAGTGGACAGGGAGGGTTTGCT. It is translated as CASSGQGGFA. The whole CDR3 reads CASSGQGGFAEQFF.

Remarks on this clone: Gene names are mouse gene names. The CDR3 goes on 4 residues after the read ends, and that part is filled in from the germline J gene. The gene calls are TRBV19 and TRBJ1-1, with D maybe TRBD1 (6 bases). V was trimmed by 4 bases and J by 0 bases, leaving 13 bases between them. CDR1 and CDR2 (germline): FNHDT, SITEND (reference sequence). The CDR3 is 15 amino acids. The chain's CDR3 is CASSPTGLANTEVFF. The sequenced part of the CDR3 DNA is TGTGCCAGCAGTCCTACAGGGCTTGCAAACACA.

A word on this clone: Mouse gene names and germline throughout. The CDR3 end lies 4 residues beyond the end of the read and is filled in from the germline J gene. The chain links TRBV5 to TRBJ2-7, with 8 bases identical to TRBD1. CDR1 LGHNA and CDR2 YNLKQL come from the germline V gene (reference sequence). This CDR3 region has 14 residues. The part of the CDR3 DNA that was read is TGTGCCAGCAGCCCCTCCAGGGGGCAATAT. It specifies CASSPSRGQY. In full, the CDR3 reads CASSPSRGQYEQYF.

This clone turned up a few times. The listed genes are named as in mouse. Read sequence stops 4 residues before the CDR3 end, and the germline J gene provides the missing end. The V and J genes are TRBV13-2 and TRBJ1-2, with TRBD1 matching 8 bases. Germline CDR1 reads NNHNN; CDR2 reads SYGAGS (reference sequence). The CDR3 has 15 amino acids. Trimming took 5 bases from V and 2 from J; bases not matched to a gene: 8. Partial CDR3 DNA: TGTGCCAGCGGGGGGCCGGGACAGGTGAACTCC. It codes for CASGGPGQVNS. The whole CDR3 protein is CASGGPGQVNSDYTF.

Details on this clone: Mouse gene names and germline throughout. The read comes to an end 4 residues before the CDR3 does, leaving the germline J gene to fill in the end. This sample also contains other DNA sequences that code for the same CDR3. The rearrangement joins TRBV29 to TRBJ2-5, with 7 bases lining up with TRBD2. V was pared by 2 bases and J by 1 base, with 0 bases of the junction left unmatched. Germline CDR1 MSHET, CDR2 SYDVDS. The CDR3 spans 14 residues. The CDR3 bases that were read are TGTGCTAGCAGTTTAGGGGGGGACCAAGAC. Protein product: CASSLGGDQD. The entire CDR3 protein reads CASSLGGDQDTQYF.

This clone came up a few times. Mouse gene names and germline throughout. This specimen includes other DNA sequences encoding the same CDR3. The CDR3 DNA, read in part, is TGTGCCAGCAGTGATGCGGGGACAGGGTACACA. Its protein product is CASSDAGTGYT. The full-length CDR3 reads as CASSDAGTGYTEVFF. The genes are TRBV13-1 and TRBJ1-1, with TRBD1 identical over 9 bases. The DNA ends 4 residues before the CDR3 does, and the rest of the CDR3 is filled in from the germline J gene. Germline trimming cut 0 bases from V and 3 bases from J; bases unmatched to any gene: 3. Germline-derived CDR1 and CDR2 are NSHNY and SYGAGN. The CDR3 totals 15 residues.

Concerning this clone: The germline and genes are mouse ones. The CDR3 goes on 4 residues after the read ends, and that part is filled in from the germline J gene. This sequence joins TRBV21 and TRBJ1-1; 12 bases map to TRBD1. TRBV21 is an open reading frame, and its role is uncertain. The CDR3 contains 18 residues. Trimming removed 0 bases from V and 0 bases from J; junction bases left unmatched: 5. The CDR3 DNA, read in part, is TGTGCTAGCAGTCAATCCGGGACAGGGGGCGATGCAAACACA. Its translation is CASSQSGTGGDANT. The whole CDR3 region reads CASSQSGTGGDANTEVFF.